One and the same sample provided the 21 T cell receptor beta chains below, sequenced in a study of T cells in localized non-small cell lung cancer. Assay used: immunoSEQ multiplex PCR; TCRdb lists only in-frame clones, some missing. The profile shows roughly 70,000 clones, roughly nine tenths of them singletons. Source: peripheral blood, taken before any cancer treatment. These receptors were collected from a male donor aged 60 or over with stage III squamous cell lung carcinoma.

In this sample, this clone turned up a few times. In DNA, the CDR3 is TGTGCCAGCTCAAGTGGGGGGGCTTACACTGAAGCTTTCTTT. Amino acids: CASSSGGAYTEAFF. The chain is built from TRBV18 and TRBJ1-1, with D perhaps TRBD1 (6 bases). This CDR3 is built from 14 residues. Per germline, CDR1 KGHSH and CDR2 LQKENI. V was shortened by 5 bases and J by 3 bases, with 13 bases between the two germline ends. The entire variable domain, with the rest obtained from reference TRBV18 and TRBJ1-1, is as follows: NAGVMQNPRHLVRRRGQEARLRCSPMKGHSHVYWYRQLPEEGLKFMVYLQKENIIDESGMPKERFSAEFPKEGPSILRIQQVVRGDSAAYFCASSSGGAYTEAFFGQGTRLTVV.

This chain links TRBV10-3 with TRBJ2-3; TRBD1 agrees at 8 bases. Unmatched junction bases numbered 3, after V lost 6 bases and J lost 1 base. Per the germline V gene, CDR1 is ENHRY and CDR2 is SYGVKD. The CDR3 is 14 amino acids. CDR3 protein: CAIRPDRGTDTQYF. In nucleotides, the CDR3 is TGTGCCATCAGGCCGGACAGGGGCACAGATACGCAGTATTTT.

Note on this clone: At one end, the junction sequence differs from germline, possibly due to a read error. This rearrangement joins TRBV6-1 to TRBJ1-3, with D hard to call. The CDR3 spans 14 residues. Looked up from germline, CDR1 is MNHNS and CDR2 is SASEGT. CDR3 nucleotide sequence: TGTGCCAGCAGTCAAGCCGGGTCTGGAAACACCATATATTTT. It codes for CASSQAGSGNTIYF.

This chain links TRBV7-2 with TRBJ1-2; unclear D gene. V was pared by 1 base and J by 4 bases, with 7 bases between. Germline CDR1 and CDR2: SGHTA and FQGNSA. The CDR3 length is 13 residues. CDR3 nucleotide sequence: TGTGCCAGCAGCTTAGACGGACGCTATGGCTACACCTTC. Its translation: CASSLDGRYGYTF.

The rearrangement links TRBV6-5 to TRBJ2-7; 9 nucleotides agree with TRBD2. The junction had 6 bases not matched to a gene; V was cut back by 5 bases and J by 4 bases. The germline CDR1 and CDR2 sequences are MNHEY and SVGAGI. The length of the CDR3 is 14 residues. The CDR3 coding sequence is TGTGCCAGCAGTCCCTCTAGCGGGGCGTACGAGCAGTACGTC. This encodes CASSPSSGAYEQYV.

The chain employs TRBV27 and TRBJ2-7, with 8 bases lining up with TRBD2. From germline, CDR1 is MNHEY and CDR2 SMNVEV (reference sequence). The CDR3 runs to 14 residues. V shed 2 bases, J shed 3 bases, and the junction held 3 bases outside the gene matches. DNA for the CDR3: TGTGCCAGCAGTTTAGGACGGGGGGGCTACGAGCAGTACGTC. Translated: CASSLGRGGYEQYV.

This clone was counted a single time. The chain joins TRBV7-2 to TRBJ1-5; possibly TRBD1 for D (5 bases). The CDR3 totals 14 residues. Germline assignment: CDR1 SGHTA and CDR2 FQGNSA. V was clipped by 3 bases and J by 8 bases, with 14 bases between them. The CDR3: CASSFGGGPKPQHF. CDR3 sequence (DNA): TGTGCCAGCAGCTTTGGGGGGGGTCCTAAGCCCCAGCATTTT.

The chain joins TRBV2 to TRBJ1-1; unclear D gene. V lost 2 bases and J 2 bases, leaving 12 bases between the germline ends. The CDR3 totals 15 residues. From germline, CDR1 is SNHLY and CDR2 FYNNEI. The CDR3 DNA is TGTGCCAGCAGTGAAAATCCAGGCGCAAACACTGAAGCTTTCTTT. Amino acid sequence: CASSENPGANTEAFF.

The chain couples TRBV28 to TRBJ2-7, with D maybe TRBD2 (7 bases). The CDR3 consists of 15 residues. V was clipped by 6 bases and J by 5 bases, with 20 bases between them. Germline CDR1 is MDHEN and CDR2 is SYDVKM. The CDR3 reads CASSRIQGGVHEQYF. CDR3 sequence (DNA): TGTGCCAGCAGCCGCATACAGGGAGGGGTCCACGAGCAGTACTTC.

V and J are TRBV7-6 and TRBJ2-7, with TRBD1 identical over 9 bases. Germline V gene sequence: CDR1 SGHVS, CDR2 FNYEAQ. The CDR3 extends over 15 amino acids. With 2 bases clipped from V and 0 bases from J, the junction kept 2 bases outside the gene matches. The CDR3 loop reads CASSLQTGGSYEQYF. CDR3 nucleotide sequence: TGTGCCAGCAGCTTACAGACAGGGGGCTCCTACGAGCAGTACTTC. Supplemented by reference TRBV7-6 and TRBJ2-7, the full variable domain reads GAGVSQSPRYKVTKRGQDVALRCDPISGHVSLYWYRQALGQGPEFLTYFNYEAQQDKSGLPNDRFSAERPEGSISTLTIQRTEQRDSAMYRCASSLQTGGSYEQYFGPGTRLTVT.

The J gene is TRBJ1-2, the V gene TRBV5-1; the D is unclear. CDR1 SGHRS and CDR2 YFSETQ come from the germline V gene. CDR3 length equals 15 residues. The ends were cut back, 0 bases at V and 3 bases at J, with 12 bases in the middle. The CDR3 here is CASSLDVDVDYGYTF. CDR3 DNA sequence: TGCGCCAGCAGCTTGGATGTGGACGTCGACTATGGCTACACCTTC.

The chain employs TRBV28 and TRBJ1-2; 9 bases align to TRBD1. Germline V CDR1 and CDR2: MDHEN, SYDVKM. The CDR3 extends over 17 amino acids. V gave up 6 bases and J gave up 7 bases; unmatched junction bases: 18. CDR3 DNA: TGTGCCAGCAGATCCTTGGGGTCGGGACAGGGTATGGGTGGCTACACCTTC. Its protein product is CASRSLGSGQGMGGYTF.

The J gene is TRBJ2-1, the V gene TRBV10-3; 14 bases are shared with TRBD2. V was clipped by 3 bases and J by 10 bases; unmatched bases: 5. Germline V gene sequence: CDR1 ENHRY, CDR2 SYGVKD. CDR3 length equals 15 residues. The CDR3 DNA reads TGTGCCATCAGTGACCCGGGACTAGCGGGGGACGAGCAGTTCTTC. Residues: CAISDPGLAGDEQFF.

This clone is labeled medium-sized. The chain carries TRBV11-2 and TRBJ2-7; 9 nucleotides align to TRBD2. J lost 5 bases, V lost 4 bases, and 6 bases had no gene match. CDR3 length: 14 amino acids. CDR1 is SGHAT, CDR2 FQNNGV, per germline. DNA of the CDR3: TGTGCCAGCAGCTCGGGACTAGCTGGCCACGAGCAGTACGTC. The encoded protein is CASSSGLAGHEQYV.

This chain joins TRBV4-3 and TRBJ1-4; D ambiguous. Germline V CDR1 and CDR2: LGHNA, YSLEER. The ends were cut back, 1 base at V and 0 bases at J, with 15 bases in the middle. This CDR3 has 18 residues. CDR3 DNA sequence: TGCGCCAGCAGCCAAGCACTGAGTACAGTAACAACTAATGAAAAACTGTTTTTT. This codes for CASSQALSTVTTNEKLFF.

The V call is TRBV2, the J call TRBJ1-5; maybe TRBD1 (6 bases). Germline V lookup: CDR1 SNHLY, CDR2 FYNNEI. Trimming removed 5 bases at V and 2 bases at J, with 22 bases between. The CDR3 is made up of 18 amino acids. The CDR3 region is CASSTKTTTGMGNQPQHF. The CDR3 nucleotides read TGTGCCAGCAGTACCAAAACCACTACAGGGATGGGCAATCAGCCCCAGCATTTT.

This clone appeared a single time. The chain joins TRBV10-3 to TRBJ2-3; D may be TRBD2 (7 bases). V gave up 3 bases and J gave up 2 bases, with 12 bases separating them. Looked up from germline, CDR1 is ENHRY and CDR2 is SYGVKD. This CDR3 spans 15 amino acids. CDR3 DNA sequence: TGTGCCATCAGTGATGTAGGGGGGGCCACAGATACGCAGTATTTT. Translating it yields CAISDVGGATDTQYF.

J is TRBJ1-1 and V is TRBV15; D remains ambiguous. This CDR3 region has 13 residues. The germline gives CDR1 LNHNV, CDR2 YYDKDF (reference sequence). Deletions cut 3 bases from V and 1 base from J, with 6 bases between. The CDR3 DNA follows: TGTGCCACCAGCAGCGCAGGGAACACTGAAGCTTTCTTT. It encodes CATSSAGNTEAFF.

The rearrangement links TRBV6-4 to TRBJ1-1; TRBD1 matches 9 bases. The CDR3 covers 15 residues. Trimming removed 5 bases from V and 0 bases from J; junction bases left unmatched: 4. CDR1 is MRHNA, CDR2 SNTAGT, per germline. CDR3 region: CASSPDRGLNTEAFF. CDR3 coding DNA: TGTGCCAGCAGTCCTGACAGGGGGTTGAACACTGAAGCTTTCTTT.

This chain joins TRBV6-1 and TRBJ1-2, with D unclear. Germline V gene lookup returns CDR1 MNHNS and CDR2 SASEGT. Trimming shortened V by 5 bases and J by 4 bases, and 8 bases separated the two germline ends. The CDR3 consists of 12 residues. The CDR3 loop is CASSREVYGYTF. Here the CDR3 DNA reads TGTGCCAGCAGTAGGGAGGTCTATGGCTACACCTTC.

This clone occurred a few times. The CDR3 loop is CAISEGGGGGQPQHF. The CDR3 coding sequence is TGTGCCATCAGTGAGGGGGGAGGGGGCGGTCAGCCCCAGCATTTT. The gene calls are TRBV10-3 and TRBJ1-5; 7 bases align to TRBD1. Trimming at V came to 2 bases and at J to 6 bases, leaving 7 bases not matched to a gene. The length of the CDR3 is 15 residues. Looked up from germline, CDR1 is ENHRY and CDR2 is SYGVKD.